These 17 T cell receptor beta chains were all obtained from the same sample, sequenced in a study of T cell changes during pregnancy in multiple sclerosis. Profiling relied on immunoSEQ multiplex PCR, and the TCRdb table lists in-frame clones only, not all of them. The profile covers 40,000 or so clones, with roughly 87% appearing a single time and more than 8.5% taken by the ten largest. Specimen: CD8+ T cells from peripheral blood mononuclear cells, collected in the first trimester of pregnancy. The receptor set was obtained from a female donor with multiple sclerosis, enrolled in a pregnancy study.

V is TRBV18 and J is TRBJ2-7, with 10 bases identical to TRBD1. V was clipped by 2 bases and J by 3 bases; unmatched bases: 4. The CDR3 is 15 amino acids. Per the germline V gene, CDR1 is KGHSH and CDR2 is LQKENI. The CDR3 reads CASSPETGGNYEQYF. The CDR3 DNA reads as TGTGCCAGCTCACCAGAGACAGGGGGCAACTACGAGCAGTACTTC.

This chain links TRBV11-2 with TRBJ1-3; D is unresolved. The V and J ends lost 5 bases and 1 base respectively, with 24 bases between them. This CDR3 contains 19 residues. CDR1 and CDR2 from the germline V gene are SGHAT and FQNNGV. The CDR3 nucleotides are TGTGCCAGCAGCGTGCACCCAGTACTAGCATCGTTATCTGGAAACACCATATATTTT. Its protein is CASSVHPVLASLSGNTIYF.

The chain has TRBV5-1 and TRBJ2-7; perhaps TRBD1 as D (6 bases). V lost 2 bases and J 0 bases, leaving 9 bases between the germline ends. The CDR3 has 14 residues. From germline, CDR1 is SGHRS and CDR2 YFSETQ. CDR3 nucleotide sequence: TGCGCCAGCAGCTTTACAGGGTGCTCCTACGAGCAGTACTTC. Translated, it gives CASSFTGCSYEQYF.

This clone turned up a few times. The rearrangement joins TRBV7-2 to TRBJ1-2, with 7 positions matching TRBD1. Germline V gene data show CDR1 as SGHTA and CDR2 as FQGNSA. Trimming at V came to 5 bases and at J to 8 bases, leaving 5 bases not matched to a gene. The CDR3 runs 12 residues. CDR3 sequence (DNA): TGTGCCAGCAGCCCATGGACAGGCGGCTACACCTTC. Its translation is CASSPWTGGYTF.

The gene calls are TRBV5-6 and TRBJ1-2; D possibly corresponds to TRBD1 (6 bases). The CDR3 sequence is 13 residues long. Trimming stripped 4 bases from V and 4 bases from J, with 11 bases between. From germline, CDR1 is SGHDT and CDR2 YYEEEE. The CDR3 here is CASSQIGGYGYTF. For the CDR3, the DNA is TGTGCCAGCAGCCAGATAGGGGGCTATGGCTACACCTTC.

This clone was observed once. CDR3 residues: CASSPTSVGQGDEQYF. CDR3 nucleotides: TGTGCCAGCAGCCCAACCTCCGTGGGACAGGGCGACGAGCAGTACTTC. V gene TRBV7-8 combines with J gene TRBJ2-7; 9 bases map to TRBD1. With V trimmed by 5 bases and J by 5 bases, 13 bases remained unmatched. Per the germline V gene, CDR1 is SGHVS and CDR2 is FQNEAQ. The CDR3 has 16 residues.

The gene calls are TRBV30 and TRBJ1-2; D is unresolved. Trimming removed 6 bases from V and 3 bases from J, with 8 bases in between. The CDR3 spans 11 residues. Germline V gives CDR1 GTSNPN, CDR2 SVGIG (reference sequence). The CDR3 sequence is CACSIDYGYTF. CDR3 DNA: TGTGCCTGCTCTATTGACTATGGCTACACCTTC.

The chain couples TRBV6-6 to TRBJ2-1; 9 bases are a match to TRBD2. Trimming removed 7 bases from V and 7 bases from J; junction bases left unmatched: 11. The CDR3 has 15 amino acids. Germline V CDR1 and CDR2: MNHNY, SVGAGI (reference sequence). The CDR3 sequence is CASTQRGAVGNEQFF. As DNA, the CDR3 is TGTGCCAGCACCCAGCGGGGGGCCGTAGGGAATGAGCAGTTCTTC.

The chain employs TRBV25-1 and TRBJ1-4; 7 bases line up with TRBD1. V shed 8 bases and J 5 bases; nucleotides not matched to a gene: 11. This CDR3 is 15 amino acids long. Germline lookup yields CDR1 MGHDK and CDR2 SYGVNS. This CDR3 reads CASPFQGEKNEKLFF. CDR3 nucleotides: TGTGCCAGCCCATTCCAGGGGGAGAAGAATGAAAAACTGTTTTTT.

The gene calls are TRBV7-7 and TRBJ1-1, with D uncertain. V shed 5 bases and J shed 4 bases, with 17 bases lying between them. Looked up from germline, CDR1 is SSHAT and CDR2 is FNYEAQ (reference sequence). This CDR3 spans 15 amino acids. The CDR3 loop reads CASSPRPVQRTEAFF. The CDR3, as DNA: TGTGCCAGCAGCCCCCGCCCGGTCCAACGCACTGAAGCTTTCTTT. Based on the CDR3 plus reference TRBV7-7 and TRBJ1-1, the full variable domain is GAGVSQSPRYKVTKRGQDVTLRCDPISSHATLYWYQQALGQGPEFLTYFNYEAQPDKSGLPSDRFSAERPEGSISTLTIQRTEQRDSAMYRCASSPRPVQRTEAFFGQGTRLTVV.

The V gene is TRBV19, the J gene TRBJ1-1; the D is unclear. The CDR3 extends over 13 amino acids. In germline, CDR1 is LNHDA, CDR2 SQIVND (reference sequence). Between the trimmed V and J ends, which lost 3 bases and 1 base, there was a span of 6 bases. Here the CDR3 reads CASSISRNTEAFF. CDR3 DNA sequence: TGTGCCAGTAGTATCAGTCGGAACACTGAAGCTTTCTTT. Filled out from reference TRBV19 and TRBJ1-1, the complete variable domain reads DGGITQSPKYLFRKEGQNVTLSCEQNLNHDAMYWYRQDPGQGLRLIYYSQIVNDFQKGDIAEGYSVSREKKESFPLTVTSAQKNPTAFYLCASSISRNTEAFFGQGTRLTVV.

The chain joins TRBV19 to TRBJ1-1, with no clear D. The V and J ends lost 3 bases and 0 bases respectively, with 5 bases between them. Germline CDR1 and CDR2: LNHDA and SQIVND (reference sequence). This CDR3 contains 13 residues. The CDR3 sequence: CASSIAMNTEAFF. The CDR3 DNA sequence: TGTGCCAGTAGTATTGCTATGAACACTGAAGCTTTCTTT.

The chain joins TRBV4-2 to TRBJ1-1; a weak D match, TRBD1 (6 bases). The V end was cut by 0 bases, the J end by 5 bases, with 16 bases between. The CDR3 spans 16 residues. Germline-derived CDR1 and CDR2 are LGHNA and YNFKEQ. The CDR3 here is CASSQDQRGWGTEAFF. The CDR3 DNA follows: TGTGCCAGCAGCCAAGATCAGAGGGGGTGGGGAACTGAAGCTTTCTTT.

The rearrangement joins TRBV29-1 to TRBJ1-5; 7 nucleotides line up with TRBD1. With 6 bases clipped from V and 4 bases from J, the junction kept 3 bases outside the gene matches. The V gene's germline CDR1 is SQVTM and CDR2 ANQGSEA. The CDR3 is 12 amino acids. The CDR3 nucleotides read TGCAGCGTAGGACAGGTTAATCAGCCCCAGCATTTT. As protein: CSVGQVNQPQHF.

The CDR3 reads CASSLGGLQWYGYTF. In nucleotides, the CDR3 is TGTGCCAGCAGCTTGGGGGGCCTCCAATGGTATGGCTACACCTTC. The J gene is TRBJ1-2, the V gene TRBV5-4, with a possible D match to TRBD1 (5 bases). Trimming pared 0 bases from V and 5 bases from J, leaving 14 bases between. The CDR3 is 15 residues long. Germline V gives CDR1 SGHNT, CDR2 YYREEE (reference sequence).

This clone was seen just once. The rearrangement links TRBV20-1 to TRBJ2-7; D may be TRBD2 (6 bases). The CDR3 runs to 11 residues. Germline loops: CDR1 DFQATT, CDR2 SNEGSKA (reference sequence). With 1 base removed from V and 7 bases from J, the gap between germline ends came to 8 bases. In DNA, the CDR3 is TGCAGTGCTAGAGGTGGACTAGAGCAGTACTTC. It yields the protein CSARGGLEQYF.

The chain employs TRBV27 and TRBJ1-4, with unresolved D. V shed 5 bases and J shed 8 bases, with 18 bases lying between them. Germline CDR1 and CDR2: MNHEY and SMNVEV (reference sequence). The CDR3 consists of 15 residues. CDR3 nucleotide sequence: TGTGCCAGCAGTCCTAGCAGCCCACCGGCGGAAAAACTGTTTTTT. Amino acid sequence: CASSPSSPPAEKLFF.